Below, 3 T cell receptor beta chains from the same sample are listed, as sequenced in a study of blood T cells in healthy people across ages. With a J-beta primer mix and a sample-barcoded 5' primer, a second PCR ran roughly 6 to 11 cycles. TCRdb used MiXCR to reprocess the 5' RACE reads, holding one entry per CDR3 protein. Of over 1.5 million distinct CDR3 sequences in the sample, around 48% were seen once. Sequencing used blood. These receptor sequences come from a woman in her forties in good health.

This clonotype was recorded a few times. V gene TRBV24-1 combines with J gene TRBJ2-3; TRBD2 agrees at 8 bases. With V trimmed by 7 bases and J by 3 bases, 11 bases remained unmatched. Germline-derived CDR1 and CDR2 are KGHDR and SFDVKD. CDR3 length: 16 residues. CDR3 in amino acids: CATSPGGTRSTDTQYF. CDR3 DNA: TGTGCCACCAGCCCAGGCGGGACTAGGTCTACAGATACGCAGTATTTT.

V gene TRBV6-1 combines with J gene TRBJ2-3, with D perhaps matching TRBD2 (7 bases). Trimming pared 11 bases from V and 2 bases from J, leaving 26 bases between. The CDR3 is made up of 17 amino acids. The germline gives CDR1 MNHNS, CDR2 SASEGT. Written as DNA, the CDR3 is TGTGCCGGGACCAGGAGGGGGGGAGGGGGGTACACAGATACGCAGTATTTT. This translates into CAGTRRGGGGYTDTQYF.

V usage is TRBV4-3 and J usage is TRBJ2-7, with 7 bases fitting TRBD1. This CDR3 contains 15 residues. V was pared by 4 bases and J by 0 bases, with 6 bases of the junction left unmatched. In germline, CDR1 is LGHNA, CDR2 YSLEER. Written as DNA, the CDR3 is TGCGCCAGCAGCCTTCAGGGGGATGTCTCCTACGAGCAGTACTTC. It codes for CASSLQGDVSYEQYF.